A selection of T cell receptor beta chains follows, all from one sample in a study of T-cell memory formation after mild COVID-19. MiXCR was run by TCRdb on the 5' RACE reads, yielding one entry per CDR3 protein. The table lists hundreds of thousands of distinct CDR3 sequences, roughly 13% of them singletons. Sequences were obtained from PBMCs or a T cell subset sorted from them (not recorded which). The source of these receptors is a man aged 18 to 30 who had mild COVID-19 (a few samples of this study predate the infection). Cell type and time point are not known. CDR3s include the opening cysteine and the closing phenylalanine or tryptophan. A D gene is named only where the DNA matches it firmly. The size entry is marked missing in some rows and otherwise reads once, few, many or a size class.

>few|TRBV12-3/TRBV12-4|TRBJ2-3|.
CASSPSAWGPDTQYF
TGTGCCAGCAGCCCATCGGCCTGGGGCCCAGATACGCAGTATTTT
>.|TRBV11-1|TRBJ2-1|.
CASSLIRVSYNEQFF
TGTGCCAGCAGCTTAATACGGGTCTCCTACAATGAGCAGTTCTTC
>.|TRBV7-2|TRBJ2-2|.
CASSPRRETGELFF
TGTGCCAGCAGCCCCCGTCGGGAGACCGGGGAGCTGTTTTTT
>many|TRBV2|TRBJ2-4|.
CASSSPNQDQYF
TGTGCCAGCAGTTCTCCCAACCAGGATCAGTACTTC
>many|TRBV7-9|TRBJ1-4|.
CASSLPGGEKLFF
TGTGCCAGCAGCTTGCCCGGAGGGGAAAAACTGTTTTTT
>.|TRBV7-3|TRBJ2-2|.
CASRERGENTGELFF
TGTGCCAGCCGAGAGAGGGGGGAGAACACCGGGGAGCTGTTTTTT
>.|TRBV12-3/TRBV12-4|TRBJ1-5|TRBD1
CASSSGGGYQPQHF
TGTGCCAGCAGTTCAGGGGGAGGGTATCAGCCCCAGCATTTT
>many|TRBV6-5|TRBJ2-5|TRBD2
CASSYRLAQKETQYF
TGTGCCAGCAGTTATCGACTAGCACAGAAAGAGACCCAGTACTTC
>few|TRBV7-2|TRBJ2-5|.
CASSFLPGSQETQYF
TGTGCCAGCAGCTTCCTCCCGGGTAGCCAAGAGACCCAGTACTTC
>few|TRBV27|TRBJ1-2|.
CASSRPGDYGYTF
TGTGCCAGCAGTCGGCCAGGTGACTATGGCTACACCTTC
>few|TRBV4-3|TRBJ1-5|.
CASSQGGSLGQPQHF
TGCGCCAGCAGCCAGGGCGGGTCTTTAGGTCAGCCCCAGCATTTT
>few|TRBV6-1|TRBJ1-2|.
CASSEKGRANYGYTF
TGTGCCAGCAGTGAAAAGGGAAGAGCTAACTATGGCTACACCTTC
>many|TRBV7-9|TRBJ2-3|TRBD2
CASSPGLAGGYTDTQYF
TGTGCCAGCAGCCCAGGACTAGCGGGGGGGTACACAGATACGCAGTATTTT
>few|TRBV3-1|TRBJ2-3|.
CASSQAGPGTQYF
TGTGCCAGCAGCCAAGCGGGGCCGGGTACGCAGTATTTT
>few|TRBV20-1|TRBJ2-5|TRBD2
CSARGGTSGVETQYF
TGCAGTGCTAGGGGGGGGACTAGCGGGGTTGAGACCCAGTACTTC
>.|TRBV12-5|TRBJ1-1|.
CASAFPGTEAFF
TGTGCTAGTGCCTTTCCGGGCACTGAAGCTTTCTTT
>few|TRBV9|TRBJ2-7|.
CASSVGRDVAPYEQYF
TGTGCCAGCAGCGTAGGGCGGGACGTCGCTCCCTACGAGCAGTACTTC
>.|TRBV7-6|TRBJ2-7|TRBD2
CASSPGLAGGPHEQYF
TGTGCCAGCAGCCCAGGACTAGCGGGGGGGCCTCACGAGCAGTACTTC
>few|TRBV4-3|TRBJ2-3|TRBD2
CASSQEPSGGFTDTQYF
TGCGCCAGCAGCCAAGAGCCAAGCGGGGGATTCACAGATACGCAGTATTTT
>many|TRBV7-9|TRBJ1-1|.
CASSLGTAWNTEAFF
TGTGCCAGCAGCTTAGGGACGGCTTGGAACACTGAAGCTTTCTTT
>.|TRBV18|TRBJ2-4|.
CASSPGTGSRDQQYF
TGTGCCAGCTCACCCGGAACCGGGTCCCGAGACCAACAGTACTTC
>many|TRBV25-1|TRBJ2-2|.
CASRESGNTGELFF
TGTGCCAGCAGGGAGAGCGGGAACACCGGGGAGCTGTTTTTT
>.|TRBV4-1|TRBJ2-7|TRBD1
CASSQELHGQGSYEQYF
TGCGCCAGCAGCCAAGAGCTGCATGGACAGGGATCATACGAGCAGTACTTC
>.|TRBV10-2|TRBJ2-5|.
CASSEWGVGETQYF
TGCGCCAGCAGTGAGTGGGGGGTTGGTGAGACCCAGTACTTC
>.|TRBV14|TRBJ2-5|.
CASSQGGTRQETQYF
TGTGCCAGCAGCCAGGGGGGCACAAGACAAGAGACCCAGTACTTC
>many|TRBV5-1|TRBJ1-1|.
CASSQGNSMNTEAFF
TGCGCCAGCAGCCAAGGGAATTCCATGAACACTGAAGCTTTCTTT
>few|TRBV12-3/TRBV12-4|TRBJ2-1|.
CASSLGVYEQFF
TGTGCCAGCAGTCTAGGGGTGTATGAGCAGTTCTTC
>many|TRBV2|TRBJ2-1|TRBD2
CASSETTSGGGEQFF
TGTGCCAGCAGTGAAACGACTAGCGGGGGGGGTGAGCAGTTCTTC
>many|TRBV6-2/TRBV6-3|TRBJ2-5|TRBD1
CASSDRVRETQYF
TGTGCCAGCAGCGACAGGGTGCGGGAGACCCAGTACTTC
>.|TRBV25-1|TRBJ2-5|.
CASSEWETQYF
TGTGCCAGCAGTGAATGGGAGACCCAGTACTTC
>.|TRBV27|TRBJ2-4|.
CASREPGNKNIQYF
TGTGCCAGCAGAGAGCCGGGAAACAAAAACATTCAGTACTTC
>.|TRBV19|TRBJ2-7|.
CASSIDTYEQYF
TGTGCCAGTAGTATCGACACCTACGAGCAGTACTTC
>few|TRBV27|TRBJ1-6|.
CASSLLGRNSPLHF
TGTGCCAGCAGTCTACTGGGGAGAAATTCACCCCTCCACTTT
>few|TRBV2|TRBJ1-2|.
CATGDRANYGYTF
TGTGCCACTGGGGACCGAGCTAACTATGGCTACACCTTC
>many|TRBV4-1|TRBJ2-1|.
CASSRAPGPKNEQFF
TGCGCCAGCAGCCGCGCCCCGGGGCCCAAAAATGAGCAGTTCTTC
>.|TRBV6-5|TRBJ2-2|.
CASSYSQDTGELFF
TGTGCCAGCAGTTACTCGCAGGACACCGGGGAGCTGTTTTTT
>.|TRBV12-3/TRBV12-4|TRBJ2-5|TRBD1
CASSPDRPWGETQYF
TGTGCCAGCAGCCCGGACAGGCCCTGGGGAGAGACCCAGTACTTC
>few|TRBV29-1|TRBJ1-1|.
CSVDRKGLNTEAFF
TGCAGCGTTGATCGAAAGGGACTGAACACTGAAGCTTTCTTT
>few|TRBV7-6|TRBJ1-1|TRBD1
CASSLQRQGTNTEAFF
TGTGCCAGCAGCTTACAGCGACAGGGAACGAACACTGAAGCTTTCTTT
>.|TRBV7-2|TRBJ2-3|TRBD2
CASRSSGGHPDTQYF
TGTGCCAGCAGGTCAAGCGGGGGCCACCCGGATACGCAGTATTTT
>few|TRBV11-2|TRBJ2-5|.
CASSSQRARGGETQYF
TGTGCCAGCAGCTCCCAGAGGGCTAGGGGGGGAGAGACCCAGTACTTC
>many|TRBV5-1|TRBJ2-7|TRBD1
CASSLTSRDSSSYEQYF
TGCGCCAGCAGCTTGACAAGTCGGGACAGCAGCTCCTACGAGCAGTACTTC
>few|TRBV27|TRBJ2-5|TRBD1
CASRPGGGVTQYF
TGTGCCAGCAGGCCAGGGGGCGGGGTGACCCAGTACTTC
>few|TRBV5-1|TRBJ1-1|.
CASSLEGRMGTEAFF
TGCGCCAGCAGCTTGGAAGGACGGATGGGCACTGAAGCTTTCTTT
>few|TRBV11-2|TRBJ2-3|.
CASSRPGGQGTDTQYF
TGTGCCAGCAGCCGCCCGGGGGGACAGGGCACAGATACGCAGTATTTT
>.|TRBV27|TRBJ2-7|TRBD1
CASSFRQGSIHEQYF
TGTGCCAGCAGTTTTAGACAGGGGAGTATCCACGAGCAGTACTTC
>few|TRBV30|TRBJ2-5|.
CAHMRRETQYF
TGTGCCCACATGCGGCGGGAGACCCAGTACTTC
>few|TRBV6-5|TRBJ2-7|TRBD2
CASSYGLAGAFRAYEQYF
TGTGCCAGCAGTTACGGGCTAGCGGGGGCCTTCCGAGCCTACGAGCAGTACTTC
>.|TRBV3-2|TRBJ1-3|.
CASSQERAGGNTIYF
TGTGCCAGCAGCCAAGAACGCGCCGGCGGAAACACCATATATTTT
>few|TRBV6-6|TRBJ1-4|.
CASSYDKQKLFF
TGTGCCAGCAGTTACGACAAGCAAAAACTGTTTTTT